This T cell receptor (beta chain) was sequenced for a study of metastatic and nonmetastatic thyroid tumors. Across the study: A comparison of repertoires was made across blood and tumor or nodule tissue from malignant and benign thyroid patients.

General study findings and limits: Within blood and tumor, benign nodules reportedly had significantly lower TCR beta diversity than malignant thyroid tumors did.

Thyroid surgery took place with no prior treatment in any patient. This clone was observed at least ten times. Its antigen remains unidentified. As processed by the authors: A classifier of distant metastasis in papillary thyroid cancer was built from CDR3 differences (across clinicopathological groups). Through MiXCR, TCRdb re-clonotyped the PCR reads. For this entry, the V and J calls and clone size follow TCRdb and not the study's own pipeline. The data contain roughly 93,000 clones, 12% of them singletons. The CDR3 extends over 17 amino acids. Looked up from germline, CDR1 is MDHEN and CDR2 is SYDVKM. V was shortened by 2 bases and J by 4 bases, with 20 bases between the two germline ends.

V and J are TRBV28 and TRBJ1-2; D gene ambiguous. Sequenced: blood. This TCR was recovered from a female donor with papillary thyroid cancer or a benign thyroid nodule (not recorded which). Some clones in this sample may be carry-over from other donors' samples. DNA of the CDR3: TGTGCCAGCAGTTTAACCTCTGGCGTAGGGTTGGGCTATGGCTACACCTTC. Protein product: CASSLTSGVGLGYGYTF.